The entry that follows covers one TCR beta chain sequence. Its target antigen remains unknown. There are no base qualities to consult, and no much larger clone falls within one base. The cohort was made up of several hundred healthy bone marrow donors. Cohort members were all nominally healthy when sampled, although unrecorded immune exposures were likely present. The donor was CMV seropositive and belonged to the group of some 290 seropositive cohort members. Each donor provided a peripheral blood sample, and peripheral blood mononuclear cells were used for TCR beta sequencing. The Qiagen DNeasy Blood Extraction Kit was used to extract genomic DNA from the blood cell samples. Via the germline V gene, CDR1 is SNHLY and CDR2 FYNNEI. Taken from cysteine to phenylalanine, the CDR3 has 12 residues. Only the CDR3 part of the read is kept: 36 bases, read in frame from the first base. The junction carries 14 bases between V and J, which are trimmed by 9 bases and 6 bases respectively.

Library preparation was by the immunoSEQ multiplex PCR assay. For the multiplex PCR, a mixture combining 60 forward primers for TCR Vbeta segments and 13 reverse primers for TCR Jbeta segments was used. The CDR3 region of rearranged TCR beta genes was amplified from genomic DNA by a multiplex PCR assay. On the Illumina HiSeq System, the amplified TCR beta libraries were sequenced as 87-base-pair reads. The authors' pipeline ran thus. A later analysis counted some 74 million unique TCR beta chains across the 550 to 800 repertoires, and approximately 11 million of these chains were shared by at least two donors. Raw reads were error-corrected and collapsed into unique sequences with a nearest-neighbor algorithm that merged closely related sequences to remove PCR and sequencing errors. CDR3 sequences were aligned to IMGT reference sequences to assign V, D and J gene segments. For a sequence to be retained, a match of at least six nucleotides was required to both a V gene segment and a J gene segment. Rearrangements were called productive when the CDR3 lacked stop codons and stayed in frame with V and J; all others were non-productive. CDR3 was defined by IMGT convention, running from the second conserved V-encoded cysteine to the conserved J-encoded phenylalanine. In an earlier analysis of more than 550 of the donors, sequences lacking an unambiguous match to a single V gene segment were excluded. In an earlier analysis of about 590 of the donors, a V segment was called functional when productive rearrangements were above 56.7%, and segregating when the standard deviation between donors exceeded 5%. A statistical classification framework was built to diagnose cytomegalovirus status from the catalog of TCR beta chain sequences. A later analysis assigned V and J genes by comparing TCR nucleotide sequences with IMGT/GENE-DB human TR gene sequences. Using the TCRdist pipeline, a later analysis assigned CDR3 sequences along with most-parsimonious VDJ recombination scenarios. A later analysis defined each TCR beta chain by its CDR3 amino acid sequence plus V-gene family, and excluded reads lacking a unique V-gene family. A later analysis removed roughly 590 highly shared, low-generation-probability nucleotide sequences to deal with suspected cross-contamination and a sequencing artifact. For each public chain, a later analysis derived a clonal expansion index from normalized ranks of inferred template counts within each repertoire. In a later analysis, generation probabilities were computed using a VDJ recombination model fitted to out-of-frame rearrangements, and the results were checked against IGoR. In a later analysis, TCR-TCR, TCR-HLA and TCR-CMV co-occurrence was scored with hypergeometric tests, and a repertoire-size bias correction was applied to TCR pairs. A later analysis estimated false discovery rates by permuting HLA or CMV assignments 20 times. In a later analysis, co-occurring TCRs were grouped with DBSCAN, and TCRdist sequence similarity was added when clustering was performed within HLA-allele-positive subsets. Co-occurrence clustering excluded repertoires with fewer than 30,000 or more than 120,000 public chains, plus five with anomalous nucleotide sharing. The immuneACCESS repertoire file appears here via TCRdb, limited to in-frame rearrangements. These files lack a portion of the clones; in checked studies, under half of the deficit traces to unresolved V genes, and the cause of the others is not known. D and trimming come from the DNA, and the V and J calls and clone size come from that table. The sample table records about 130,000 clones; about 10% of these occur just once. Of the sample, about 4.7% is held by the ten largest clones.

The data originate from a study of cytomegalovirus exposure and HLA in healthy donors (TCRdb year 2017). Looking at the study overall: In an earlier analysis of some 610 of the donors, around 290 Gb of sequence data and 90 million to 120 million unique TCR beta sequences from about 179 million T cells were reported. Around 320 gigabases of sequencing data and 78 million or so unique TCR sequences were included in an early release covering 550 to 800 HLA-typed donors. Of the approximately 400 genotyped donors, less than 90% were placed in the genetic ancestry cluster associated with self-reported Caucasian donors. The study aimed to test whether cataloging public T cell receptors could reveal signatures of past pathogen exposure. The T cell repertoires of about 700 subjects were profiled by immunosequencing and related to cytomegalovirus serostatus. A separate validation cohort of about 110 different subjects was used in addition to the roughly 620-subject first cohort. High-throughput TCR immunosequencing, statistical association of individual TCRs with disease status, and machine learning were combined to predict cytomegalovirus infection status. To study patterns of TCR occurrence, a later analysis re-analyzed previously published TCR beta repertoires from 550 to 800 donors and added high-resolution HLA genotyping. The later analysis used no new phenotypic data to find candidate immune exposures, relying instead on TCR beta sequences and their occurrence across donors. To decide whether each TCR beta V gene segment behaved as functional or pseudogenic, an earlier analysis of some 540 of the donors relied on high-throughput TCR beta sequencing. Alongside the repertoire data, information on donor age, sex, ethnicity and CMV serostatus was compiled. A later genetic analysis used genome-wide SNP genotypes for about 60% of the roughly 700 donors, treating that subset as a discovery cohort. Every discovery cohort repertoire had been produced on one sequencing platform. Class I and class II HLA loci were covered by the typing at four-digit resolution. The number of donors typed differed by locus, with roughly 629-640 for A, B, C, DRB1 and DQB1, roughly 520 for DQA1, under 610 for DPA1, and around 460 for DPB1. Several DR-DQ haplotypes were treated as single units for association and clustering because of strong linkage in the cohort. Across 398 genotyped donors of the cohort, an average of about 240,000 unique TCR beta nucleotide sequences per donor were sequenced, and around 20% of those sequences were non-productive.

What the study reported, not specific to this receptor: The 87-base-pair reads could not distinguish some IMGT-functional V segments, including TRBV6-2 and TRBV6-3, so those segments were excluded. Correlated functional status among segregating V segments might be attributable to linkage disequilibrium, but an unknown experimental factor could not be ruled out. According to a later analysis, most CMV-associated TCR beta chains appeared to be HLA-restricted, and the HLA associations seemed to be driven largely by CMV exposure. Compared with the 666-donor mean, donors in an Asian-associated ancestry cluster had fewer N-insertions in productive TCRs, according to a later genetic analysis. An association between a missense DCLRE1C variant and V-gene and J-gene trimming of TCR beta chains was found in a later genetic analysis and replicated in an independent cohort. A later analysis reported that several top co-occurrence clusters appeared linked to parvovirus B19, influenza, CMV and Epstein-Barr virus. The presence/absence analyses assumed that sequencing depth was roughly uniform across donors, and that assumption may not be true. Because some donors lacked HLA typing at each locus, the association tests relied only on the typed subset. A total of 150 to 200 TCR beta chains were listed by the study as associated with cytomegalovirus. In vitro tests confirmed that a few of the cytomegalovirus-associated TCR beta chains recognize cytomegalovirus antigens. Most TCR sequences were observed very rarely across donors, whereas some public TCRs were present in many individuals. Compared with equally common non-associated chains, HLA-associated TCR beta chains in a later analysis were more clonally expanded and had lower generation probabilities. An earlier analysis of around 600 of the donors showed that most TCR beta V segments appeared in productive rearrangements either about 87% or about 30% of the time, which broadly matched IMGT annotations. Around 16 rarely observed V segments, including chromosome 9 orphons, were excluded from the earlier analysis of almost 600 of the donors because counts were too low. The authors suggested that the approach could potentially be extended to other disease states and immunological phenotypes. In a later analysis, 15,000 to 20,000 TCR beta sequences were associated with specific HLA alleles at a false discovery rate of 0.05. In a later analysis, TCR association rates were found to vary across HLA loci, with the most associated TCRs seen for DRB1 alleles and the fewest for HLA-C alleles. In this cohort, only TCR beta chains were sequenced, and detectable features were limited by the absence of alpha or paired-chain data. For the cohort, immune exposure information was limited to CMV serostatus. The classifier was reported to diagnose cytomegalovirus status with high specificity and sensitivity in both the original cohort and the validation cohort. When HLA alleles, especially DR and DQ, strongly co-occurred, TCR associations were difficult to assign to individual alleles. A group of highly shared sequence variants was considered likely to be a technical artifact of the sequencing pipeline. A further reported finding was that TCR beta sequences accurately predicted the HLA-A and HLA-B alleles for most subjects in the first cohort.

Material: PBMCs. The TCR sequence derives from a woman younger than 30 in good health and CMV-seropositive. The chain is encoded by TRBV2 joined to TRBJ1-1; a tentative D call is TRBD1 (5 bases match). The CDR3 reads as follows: CARKGSGPEAFF. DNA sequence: TGTGCCAGGAAGGGGTCCGGGCCTGAAGCTTTCTTT.